The rows below give T cell receptor beta chains drawn from one sample of a study of spatial heterogeneity in lung cancer. MiXCR, run by TCRdb on the 5' RACE reads, gives a single entry per CDR3 protein. The profile shows around 8,000 distinct CDR3 sequences, about 8.3% of them singletons. This sample comprised PBMCs, obtained at surgery. These TCRs come from a male donor with early-stage non-small cell lung cancer. The CDR3 runs from the conserved cysteine through the conserved F or W. D genes are given only for firm matches. Clone size, where shown, is once, few, many, or a class for clones that have expanded.

J | size | V | D | CDR3 | DNA
TRBJ2-3 | many | TRBV5-1 | . | CASSPSPIRTDTQYF | TGCGCCAGCAGCCCCAGTCCAATTCGCACAGATACGCAGTATTTT
TRBJ1-1 | many | TRBV19 | . | CASSIYILGEAFF | TGTGCCAGTAGTATTTATATTTTGGGGGAAGCTTTCTTT
TRBJ2-1 | . | TRBV23-1 | TRBD1 | CASSQWDRGSEQFF | TGCGCCAGCAGTCAATGGGACAGGGGGAGTGAGCAGTTCTTC
TRBJ2-5 | . | TRBV5-6 | . | CASSFGETQYF | TGTGCCAGCAGCTTTGGAGAGACCCAGTACTTC
TRBJ2-3 | many | TRBV2 | . | CASTGVGGYALAGDTQYF | TGTGCCAGCACCGGCGTTGGCGGGTACGCCCTCGCGGGGGATACGCAGTATTTT
TRBJ1-5 | many | TRBV7-8 | . | CASSLGDDSNQPQHF | TGTGCCAGCAGTTTGGGGGACGATAGCAATCAGCCCCAGCATTTT
TRBJ1-1 | many | TRBV27 | . | CASTTGQNTEAFF | TGTGCCAGCACAACAGGTCAGAACACTGAAGCTTTCTTT
TRBJ2-2 | many | TRBV24-1 | TRBD1 | CATSDLARDRENTGELFF | TGTGCCACCAGTGATCTCGCAAGGGACAGGGAGAACACCGGGGAGCTGTTTTTT
TRBJ1-1 | many | TRBV30 | . | CAWSRGGNTEAFF | TGTGCCTGGAGTCGGGGGGGGAACACTGAAGCTTTCTTT
TRBJ1-5 | medium-sized | TRBV12-3/TRBV12-4 | . | CASSLRLSNQPQHF | TGTGCCAGCAGTTTACGTCTGAGCAATCAGCCCCAGCATTTT
TRBJ2-3 | many | TRBV7-2 | . | CASSLRGGDEDTQYF | TGTGCCAGCAGCTTACGGGGAGGTGATGAAGATACGCAGTATTTT
TRBJ1-1 | medium-sized | TRBV5-1 | . | CASSWAASDTEAFF | TGCGCCAGCAGCTGGGCGGCTAGTGACACTGAAGCTTTCTTT
TRBJ2-3 | large | TRBV2 | . | CASSEVGARTDTQYF | TGTGCCAGCAGTGAAGTGGGGGCCCGCACAGATACGCAGTATTTT
TRBJ2-2 | few | TRBV3-1 | TRBD2 | CASSHPGTRTTRELFF | TGTGCCAGCAGCCACCCCGGGACTAGAACGACCAGGGAGCTGTTTTTT
TRBJ1-3 | many | TRBV20-1 | . | CSARVWAPSSGNTIYF | TGCAGTGCTAGAGTGTGGGCCCCGTCCTCTGGAAACACCATATATTTT
TRBJ2-1 | . | TRBV6-1 | . | CASSELGPSSYNEQFF | TGTGCCAGCAGTGAATTAGGACCGAGCTCCTACAATGAGCAGTTCTTC
TRBJ2-7 | few | TRBV7-2 | . | CASSRQIRGEQYF | TGTGCCAGCAGCCGCCAAATCCGGGGCGAGCAGTACTTC
TRBJ2-1 | many | TRBV9 | TRBD2 | CASSVGLAGGLNEQFF | TGTGCCAGCAGCGTAGGGCTAGCGGGAGGGTTGAATGAGCAGTTCTTC
TRBJ2-5 | many | TRBV5-1 | TRBD2 | CASSFLAEQETQYF | TGCGCCAGCAGCTTTCTAGCGGAACAAGAGACCCAGTACTTC
TRBJ1-1 | . | TRBV14 | TRBD1 | CASSQGQTGNTEAFF | TGTGCCAGCAGCCAGGGACAGACTGGGAACACTGAAGCTTTCTTT
TRBJ1-4 | many | TRBV7-9 | . | CASSLSSAVNEKLFF | TGTGCCAGCAGCTTATCATCGGCAGTAAATGAAAAACTGTTTTTT
TRBJ2-1 | many | TRBV24-1 | . | CATSDLTSLRDEQFF | TGTGCCACCAGTGATTTGACTAGCCTTCGTGATGAGCAGTTCTTC
TRBJ1-1 | many | TRBV7-9 | . | CASSSQDNTEAFF | TGTGCCAGCAGCTCTCAGGACAACACTGAAGCTTTCTTT
TRBJ1-2 | many | TRBV2 | . | CASSEALQGYGYTF | TGTGCCAGCAGTGAAGCGCTTCAGGGTTATGGCTACACCTTC
TRBJ2-3 | . | TRBV7-9 | . | CASSPPGLSSLNTQYF | TGTGCCAGCAGCCCTCCGGGACTGAGCTCCCTGAATACGCAGTATTTT
TRBJ1-5 | many | TRBV20-1 | TRBD1 | CSARASGQGLDGDQPQHF | TGCAGTGCTAGGGCCTCGGGACAGGGGCTCGATGGGGATCAGCCCCAGCATTTT
TRBJ2-7 | few | TRBV20-1 | . | CSAMGAGEQYF | TGCAGTGCTATGGGAGCGGGCGAGCAGTACTTC
TRBJ2-3 | many | TRBV29-1 | . | CSVESPSGVRGYRGDTQYF | TGCAGCGTTGAATCCCCTTCTGGGGTTCGCGGATACCGAGGAGATACGCAGTATTTT
TRBJ2-2 | many | TRBV29-1 | TRBD1 | CSVDWGQSNTGELFF | TGCAGCGTAGACTGGGGACAGTCGAACACCGGGGAGCTGTTTTTT
TRBJ1-1 | many | TRBV30 | . | CARRVSRVAFF | TGTGCCCGGAGGGTGAGCAGGGTGGCTTTCTTT
TRBJ2-5 | many | TRBV20-1 | . | CSARTSRAGQETQYF | TGCAGTGCTAGAACTAGCAGGGCTGGACAAGAGACCCAGTACTTC
TRBJ1-5 | many | TRBV5-1 | . | CASSQDGNNQPQHF | TGCGCCAGCAGCCAGGACGGAAACAATCAGCCCCAGCATTTT
TRBJ2-7 | once | TRBV20-1 | . | CSATPRGYEQYF | TGCAGTGCTACCCCTCGGGGTTACGAGCAGTACTTC
TRBJ2-1 | many | TRBV7-9 | . | CASTPSGVSYNEQFF | TGTGCCAGCACCCCGAGCGGAGTCTCCTACAATGAGCAGTTCTTC
TRBJ2-2 | many | TRBV29-1 | . | CSVLNTGELFF | TGCAGCGTCCTGAACACCGGGGAGCTGTTTTTT
TRBJ2-5 | many | TRBV3-1 | TRBD1 | CASSRGQGEETQYF | TGTGCCAGCAGCCGAGGGCAGGGGGAAGAGACCCAGTACTTC
TRBJ1-2 | many | TRBV18 | TRBD1 | CASSPPSTGGDYGYTF | TGTGCCAGCTCACCACCGTCGACAGGGGGGGACTATGGCTACACCTTC
TRBJ2-6 | many | TRBV6-2/TRBV6-3 | . | CASSYGSSGANVLTF | TGTGCCAGCAGTTACGGGAGCTCTGGGGCCAACGTCCTGACTTTC
TRBJ1-2 | many | TRBV27 | TRBD1 | CASSPQGANYGYTF | TGTGCCAGCAGTCCTCAGGGGGCAAACTATGGCTACACCTTC
TRBJ2-7 | many | TRBV20-1 | TRBD2 | CSAGVGTSGYEQYF | TGCAGTGCAGGGGTAGGGACTAGCGGCTACGAGCAGTACTTC